This TCR beta chain emerged from a study of graft-versus-host responses after intestinal transplantation. About the research overall: Recipients had transplants, and these were multivisceral, liver-intestinal, or isolated intestinal. Among the recipients, all got anti-thymocyte globulin induction and then tacrolimus and steroids for two to four years. Whole-study results and caveats: Analysis identified GvH clones in recipient marrow, with some appearing first in ileum or blood.

Assay used: immunoSEQ multiplex PCR; TCRdb lists only in-frame clones, some missing. The data contain tens of thousands of clones, approximately 92% of them singletons. Remarks on this clone: Its matching antigen is unknown.

CDR1 SGHRS and CDR2 YFSETQ come from the germline V gene. Trimming at V came to 4 bases and at J to 7 bases, leaving 10 bases not matched to a gene. CDR3 length equals 15 residues. The chain employs TRBV5-1 and TRBJ2-3; 9 positions match TRBD2. This TCR was sampled from a human donor who received an intestinal transplant. Sequenced material: unstimulated CD4+ T cells sorted from spleen or lymph node cells, taken before intestinal transplant. CDR3 DNA sequence: TGCGCCAGCAGCCAGACTAGCGGTGCGGGCTATACGCAGTATTTT. Translated: CASSQTSGAGYTQYF.